These 27 T cell receptor beta chains were all obtained from the same sample, sequenced in a study of blood T cell repertoires in COVID-19. The repertoire was sequenced with immunoSEQ multiplex PCR; TCRdb's copy has only in-frame clones and lacks some. The sample lists 450,000 or so clones, approximately 89% occurring once. The material sequenced was peripheral blood. The receptors derive from a man aged 18 to 29 with COVID-19, enrolled during active disease.

V usage is TRBV28 and J usage is TRBJ2-1, with D possibly matching TRBD2 (5 bases). There are 14 residues in the CDR3. The germline CDR1 and CDR2 sequences are MDHEN and SYDVKM. The V gene lost 8 bases and the J gene lost 4 bases, with 15 bases spanning the gap. DNA of the CDR3: TGTGCCAGCGGTGGGTGGGAGAGGTACAATGAGCAGTTCTTC. Its translation is CASGGWERYNEQFF.

The chain couples TRBV20-1 to TRBJ2-7; 8 bases are a match to TRBD2. Germline assignment: CDR1 DFQATT and CDR2 SNEGSKA (reference sequence). The CDR3 loop spans 15 amino acids. J was trimmed by 5 bases and V by 3 bases; bases with no gene match: 12. The DNA for the CDR3 is TGCAGTGCTAGTGGGGGACTTAGCGGGAACGACGAGCAGTACTTC. It codes for CSASGGLSGNDEQYF.

V gene TRBV30 combines with J gene TRBJ2-1, with a possible D match to TRBD2 (5 bases). This CDR3 is 13 amino acids long. Trimming removed 1 base at V and 10 bases at J, with 14 bases between. Germline V gene lookup returns CDR1 GTSNPN and CDR2 SVGIG (reference sequence). For the CDR3, the DNA is TGTGCCTGGAGTGAAAGAGTTCAGCGGGAGCAGTTCTTC. It is translated as CAWSERVQREQFF.

The rearrangement links TRBV5-5 to TRBJ2-6, with 9 bases aligning to TRBD1. Germline CDR1 is SGHKS and CDR2 is YYEKEE (reference sequence). V lost 4 bases and J lost 1; bases outside the gene matches: 6. The CDR3 has 17 amino acids. CDR3 nucleotide sequence: TGTGCCAGCAGCCTAGGGACAGGGTCATCTGGGGCCAACGTCCTGACTTTC. Its translation: CASSLGTGSSGANVLTF.

V and J are TRBV5-4 and TRBJ1-4; the D is unclear. V was shortened by 3 bases and J by 8 bases, with 5 bases between the two germline ends. The CDR3 is 11 residues long. Germline V gives CDR1 SGHNT, CDR2 YYREEE (reference sequence). CDR3 region: CASSSGEKLFF. The CDR3, as DNA: TGTGCCAGCAGCTCGGGAGAAAAACTGTTTTTT.

Written as DNA, the CDR3 is TGTGCCAGCAGCTTAGATACAGGGGCAAATCAGCCCCAGCATTTT. It translates to CASSLDTGANQPQHF. This chain joins TRBV11-2 and TRBJ1-5; 7 positions agree with TRBD1. Germline V lookup: CDR1 SGHAT, CDR2 FQNNGV. The J segment lost 4 bases and the V segment lost 0 bases, leaving 3 bases of the junction unmatched. This CDR3 region has 15 residues.

This chain links TRBV10-3 with TRBJ2-7; the match to TRBD2 covers 12 bases. Germline V CDR1 and CDR2: ENHRY, SYGVKD. The CDR3 is made up of 17 amino acids. The ends lost 2 bases at V and 2 bases at J; junction bases unmatched: 7. As DNA, the CDR3 is TGTGCCATCAGTGAGCCCGGACTAGCGGGAACGGCCTACGAGCAGTACTTC. Amino acids: CAISEPGLAGTAYEQYF.

The chain couples TRBV6-5 to TRBJ2-7; D possibly corresponds to TRBD1 (5 bases). The germline V and J ends were trimmed by 7 bases and 2 bases, with 12 bases remaining between them. Germline V lookup: CDR1 MNHEY, CDR2 SVGAGI. This CDR3 has 13 residues. The CDR3 bases are TGTGCCAGCACCGTACAGGACGCCTACGAGCAGTACTTC. As protein: CASTVQDAYEQYF.

The gene calls are TRBV5-1 and TRBJ2-2; 7 nucleotides agree with TRBD1. Losses at the gene ends were 2 bases for V and 5 bases for J; bases not matched to a gene: 6. The CDR3 has 15 residues. Germline-derived CDR1 and CDR2 are SGHRS and YFSETQ. The CDR3, as DNA: TGCGCCAGCAGCTTCAGACAGGGATTGACCGGGGAGCTGTTTTTT. Amino acid sequence: CASSFRQGLTGELFF. The variable domain in full, completed from reference TRBV5-1 and TRBJ2-2, reads KAGVTQTPRYLIKTRGQQVTLSCSPISGHRSVSWYQQTPGQGLQFLFEYFSETQRNKGNFPGRFSGRQFSNSRSEMNVSTLELGDSALYLCASSFRQGLTGELFFGEGSRLTVL.

The chain links TRBV7-2 to TRBJ1-5; D unclear. The ends were cut back, 3 bases at V and 0 bases at J, with 6 bases in the middle. The germline V gene encodes CDR1 SGHTA and CDR2 FQGNSA. The CDR3 has 14 residues. The chain's CDR3 is CASSFEYSNQPQHF. Here the CDR3 DNA reads TGTGCCAGCAGCTTCGAGTATAGCAATCAGCCCCAGCATTTT.

This clone was seen only once. This chain links TRBV7-8 with TRBJ2-7; TRBD2 matches at 8 bases. The germline V gene has CDR1 SGHVS and CDR2 FQNEAQ. With 1 base clipped from V and 12 bases from J, the junction kept 8 bases outside the gene matches. The CDR3 contains 13 residues. The DNA for the CDR3 is TGTGCCAGCAGCTTAGAACTAGCGGCCCCGCGGTACTTC. Translating gives CASSLELAAPRYF.

The rearrangement links TRBV7-2 to TRBJ2-1; TRBD2 agrees at 9 bases. With 4 bases clipped from V and 8 bases from J, the junction kept 15 bases outside the gene matches. This CDR3 region has 17 residues. CDR1 and CDR2 from the germline V gene are SGHTA and FQGNSA. Written as DNA, the CDR3 is TGTGCCAGCAGCTCCACCCCACGCGGGAGGGCCCGCGATGAGCAGTTCTTC. Its protein product is CASSSTPRGRARDEQFF.

The chain joins TRBV5-8 to TRBJ1-6, with a tentative D call TRBD1 (5 bases). Germline assignment: CDR1 SGHTS and CDR2 YDEGEE. The CDR3 extends over 12 amino acids. Trimming took 4 bases from V and 13 from J, leaving 12 bases between them. This CDR3 is CASSTDSGPLHF. The CDR3 bases are TGTGCCAGCAGCACTGACTCAGGGCCCCTCCACTTT.

The CDR3 sequence: CASERELGETQYF. CDR3 nucleotide sequence: TGTGCCAGCGAAAGGGAGCTGGGGGAGACCCAGTACTTC. The chain has TRBV7-9 and TRBJ2-5; TRBD2 might be the D (5 bases). The V end lost 8 bases, the J end lost 5 bases, and 15 bases lay between the germline ends. The CDR3 is 13 residues long. The germline CDR1 and CDR2 sequences are SEHNR and FQNEAQ (reference sequence).

In its sample, this clone was seen once. The J gene is TRBJ1-3, the V gene TRBV4-2; 7 bases map to TRBD1. The junction had 14 bases not matched to a gene; V was cut back by 2 bases and J by 4 bases. The CDR3 is made up of 18 amino acids. Per the germline V gene, CDR1 is LGHNA and CDR2 is YNFKEQ. The CDR3 DNA reads as TGTGCCAGCAGCCAACAGCCGACGACAGGGTCCCCCGGAAACACCATATATTTT. Protein sequence: CASSQQPTTGSPGNTIYF.

V and J are TRBV19 and TRBJ1-3; D ambiguous. V lost 3 bases to trimming and J lost 0 bases, with 9 bases between them. Germline CDR1 LNHDA, CDR2 SQIVND (reference sequence). This CDR3 contains 15 residues. The CDR3 region has the DNA TGTGCCAGTAGTATGGGCCTCTTCTCTGGAAACACCATATATTTT. Protein sequence: CASSMGLFSGNTIYF.

As to this clone: The sample has other DNA sequences that encode this CDR3 too. The genes are TRBV7-9 and TRBJ2-2; tentative D call: TRBD2 (6 bases). Trimming removed 0 bases at V and 1 base at J, with 6 bases between. CDR1 and CDR2 from the germline V gene are SEHNR and FQNEAQ (reference sequence). The CDR3 is made up of 15 amino acids. CDR3 DNA: TGTGCCAGCAGCTTAGCCGGGGGGAACACCGGGGAGCTGTTTTTT. Residues: CASSLAGGNTGELFF.

This clone was detected a few times. The rearrangement joins TRBV7-9 to TRBJ2-4; tentative D call: TRBD2 (6 bases). The CDR3 runs 15 residues. Germline V gene lookup returns CDR1 SEHNR and CDR2 FQNEAQ (reference sequence). The ends were cut back, 7 bases at V and 4 bases at J, with 17 bases in the middle. In DNA, the CDR3 is TGTGCCAGCAACCGAGGGGACTTGGATAAAAACATTCAGTACTTC. This codes for CASNRGDLDKNIQYF.

This clone has just a few counts. V gene TRBV4-1 combines with J gene TRBJ2-1, with D perhaps TRBD2 (6 bases). Trimming pared 0 bases from V and 8 bases from J, leaving 14 bases between. CDR1 is MGHRA and CDR2 is YSYEKL in the germline V gene. The CDR3 extends over 15 amino acids. The CDR3 DNA sequence: TGCGCCAGCAGCCAAGACCCAACGGGAGTAGATGAGCAGTTCTTC. Its protein product is CASSQDPTGVDEQFF.

The rearrangement uses TRBV7-3 and TRBJ2-3, with 8 bases aligning to TRBD1. Germline-derived CDR1 and CDR2 are SGHTA and FQGTGA. CDR3 length equals 12 residues. Trimming at V came to 5 bases and at J to 8 bases, leaving 3 bases not matched to a gene. CDR3 protein: CASSLDRGTQYF. In DNA form, the CDR3 reads TGTGCCAGCAGCCTCGACAGGGGTACGCAGTATTTT.

V usage is TRBV24-1 and J usage is TRBJ2-5; a weak D match, TRBD1 (5 bases). Germline V gene data show CDR1 as KGHDR and CDR2 as SFDVKD. The CDR3 is made up of 14 amino acids. V lost 4 bases to trimming and J lost 3 bases, with 11 bases between them. CDR3 nucleotides: TGTGCCACCAGTGAGCGAGGCAGGGAAGAGACCCAGTACTTC. The encoded protein is CATSERGREETQYF.

The chain employs TRBV6-6 and TRBJ2-4, with 10 bases lining up with TRBD1. This CDR3 contains 17 residues. The junction had 15 bases not matched to a gene; V was cut back by 6 bases and J by 7 bases. The germline gives CDR1 MNHNY, CDR2 SVGAGI (reference sequence). CDR3 protein: CASSRFIYPGQGNIQYF. The CDR3 DNA sequence: TGTGCCAGCAGCCGATTTATTTATCCGGGACAGGGGAACATTCAGTACTTC.

The chain uses TRBV6-5 and TRBJ2-3; maybe TRBD2 (7 bases). Per the germline V gene, CDR1 is MNHEY and CDR2 is SVGAGI. V shed 7 bases and J shed 6 bases, with 17 bases lying between them. The CDR3 length is 14 residues. This CDR3 reads CASTERGGPDTQYF. CDR3 in DNA: TGTGCCAGCACCGAAAGGGGGGGCCCCGATACGCAGTATTTT.

The CDR3 loop reads CASSFTLAGSPNTGELFF. DNA for the CDR3: TGTGCCAGCAGCTTTACTCTAGCGGGGTCACCGAACACCGGGGAGCTGTTTTTT. The gene calls are TRBV7-8 and TRBJ2-2, with 9 bases fitting TRBD2. Germline CDR1 and CDR2: SGHVS and FQNEAQ. The CDR3 runs 18 residues. After removal of 3 bases from V and 0 bases from J, the junction contained 8 bases not matched to a gene.

This sequence joins TRBV10-1 and TRBJ2-7, with TRBD2 matching 7 bases. Unmatched junction bases numbered 13, after V lost 0 bases and J lost 5 bases. This CDR3 spans 17 amino acids. Germline CDR1 is WNHNN and CDR2 is SYGVQD (reference sequence). The CDR3 DNA follows: TGCGCCAGCAGTGAGTCGGGGGGGTTGCGGGGCTCGGACGAGCAGTACTTC. Translating it yields CASSESGGLRGSDEQYF.

The gene calls are TRBV7-9 and TRBJ1-1; D is unclear. CDR1 and CDR2 from the germline V gene are SEHNR and FQNEAQ (reference sequence). This CDR3 has 14 amino acids. Trimming cost V 5 bases and J 1 base, with 11 bases left between them. CDR3 protein: CASSPTAENTEAFF. CDR3 nucleotides: TGTGCCAGCAGCCCAACCGCAGAGAACACTGAAGCTTTCTTT.

This clone was detected only once. J is TRBJ1-1 and V is TRBV6-5; D not resolved. Germline V gene sequence: CDR1 MNHEY, CDR2 SVGAGI. The CDR3 has 14 residues. V lost 0 bases and J 4 bases, leaving 9 bases between the germline ends. The DNA of the CDR3 is TGTGCCAGCAGTTACTCCGACGGGATCACTGAAGCTTTCTTT. Its translation is CASSYSDGITEAFF.